The source of this TCR beta chain is a study of blood T cell repertoires in COVID-19. Study-wide context: Specimens from acute and convalescent COVID-19 originated in the United States, Italy and Spain. T cells, B-cell-depleted T cells, or PBMCs provided the cDNA or gDNA that served as material.

V was shortened by 5 bases and J by 5 bases, with 12 bases between the two germline ends. Germline loops: CDR1 SQVTM, CDR2 ANQGSEA. The length of the CDR3 is 12 residues. Per the study methods: For nucleated cells, counts were estimated from reference gene primer amplification. TCRdb keeps only in-frame clones here, not all; method: immunoSEQ multiplex PCR. V and J calls and clone size are those listed in that table; D and trimming were worked out from the DNA. This table has roughly 40,000 clones, about 78% appearing once. The material sequenced was peripheral blood. This rearrangement joins TRBV29-1 to TRBJ1-1, with D unresolved. The sequence derives from a man aged 65 to 79 with active or convalescent COVID-19. The DNA for the CDR3 is TGCAGCGTTTCTTCGGGCGGGACTGAAGCTTTCTTT. Translated, it gives CSVSSGGTEAFF.